The table lists the clone carrying this T cell receptor (beta chain) with a count of one. These data come from a study of blood T cell repertoires in COVID-19. For the study at large: The analysed material was cDNA or gDNA that came from T cells, B-cell-depleted T cells, or PBMCs.

Original handling: It was from reference gene primer amplification that nucleated cell counts were estimated. Here immunoSEQ multiplex PCR was the method, and the copy in TCRdb shows in-frame clones only, minus some. V, J and clone size reflect that table, while D and trimming were determined from the DNA. The table includes some 160,000 clones, about 87% detected once. Trimming took 6 bases from V and 4 from J, leaving 19 bases between them. Germline CDR1 ENHRY, CDR2 SYGVKD. This CDR3 contains 15 residues. Specimen: peripheral blood. The chain has TRBV10-3 and TRBJ2-7; D is undetermined. The sequence was obtained from a woman of 80 years or more with COVID-19, enrolled during active disease. CDR3 bases: TGTGCCATCAGCATACTGACTGAGTTCGGGTACGAGCAGTACTTC. Translated: CAISILTEFGYEQYF.